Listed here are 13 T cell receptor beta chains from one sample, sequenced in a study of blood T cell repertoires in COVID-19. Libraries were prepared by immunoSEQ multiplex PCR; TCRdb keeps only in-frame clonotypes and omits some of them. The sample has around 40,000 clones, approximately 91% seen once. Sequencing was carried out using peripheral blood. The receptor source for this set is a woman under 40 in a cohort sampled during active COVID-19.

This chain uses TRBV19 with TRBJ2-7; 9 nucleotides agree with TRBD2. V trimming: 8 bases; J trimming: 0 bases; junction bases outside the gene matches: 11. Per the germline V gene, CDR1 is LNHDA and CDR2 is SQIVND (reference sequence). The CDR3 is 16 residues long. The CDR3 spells CASAASGMDHSYEQYF. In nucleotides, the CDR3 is TGTGCCAGTGCGGCTAGCGGGATGGACCACTCCTACGAGCAGTACTTC.

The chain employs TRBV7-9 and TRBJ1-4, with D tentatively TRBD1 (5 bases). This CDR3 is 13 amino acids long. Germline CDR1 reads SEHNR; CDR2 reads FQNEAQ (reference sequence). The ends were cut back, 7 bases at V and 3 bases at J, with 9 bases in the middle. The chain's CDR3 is CASTPGSNEKLFF. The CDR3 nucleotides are TGTGCCAGCACTCCAGGGTCTAATGAAAAACTGTTTTTT.

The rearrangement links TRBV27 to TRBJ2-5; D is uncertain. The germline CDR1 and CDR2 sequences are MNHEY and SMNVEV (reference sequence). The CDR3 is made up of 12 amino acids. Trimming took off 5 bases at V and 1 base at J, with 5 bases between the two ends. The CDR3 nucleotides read TGTGCCAGCAGTCAACTCCAAGAGACCCAGTACTTC. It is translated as CASSQLQETQYF.

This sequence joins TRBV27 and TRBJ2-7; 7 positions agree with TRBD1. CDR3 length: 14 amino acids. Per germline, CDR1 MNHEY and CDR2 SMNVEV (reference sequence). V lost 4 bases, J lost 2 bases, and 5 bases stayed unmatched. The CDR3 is CASSSSTGPYEQYF. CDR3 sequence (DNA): TGTGCCAGCAGTTCCTCGACAGGGCCCTACGAGCAGTACTTC.

CDR3 sequence: CASSPETSKQYF. DNA of the CDR3: TGTGCCAGCAGTCCAGAGACTAGCAAGCAGTACTTC. The chain employs TRBV12-3 or TRBV12-4 and TRBJ2-7, with TRBD2 identical over 7 bases. The CDR3 totals 12 residues. V shed 5 bases and J 8 bases; nucleotides not matched to a gene: 6.

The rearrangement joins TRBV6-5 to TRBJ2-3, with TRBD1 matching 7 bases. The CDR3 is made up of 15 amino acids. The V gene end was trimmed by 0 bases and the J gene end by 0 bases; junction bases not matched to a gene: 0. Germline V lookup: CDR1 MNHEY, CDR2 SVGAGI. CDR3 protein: CASSYSTGSTDTQYF. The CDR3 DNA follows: TGTGCCAGCAGTTACTCGACAGGGAGCACAGATACGCAGTATTTT.

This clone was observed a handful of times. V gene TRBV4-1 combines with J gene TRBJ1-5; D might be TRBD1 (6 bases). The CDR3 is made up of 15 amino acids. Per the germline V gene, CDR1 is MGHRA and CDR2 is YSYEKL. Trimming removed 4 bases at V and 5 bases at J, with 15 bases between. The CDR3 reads CASSLDRSPHQPQHF. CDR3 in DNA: TGCGCCAGCAGCCTCGACAGGAGCCCCCATCAGCCCCAGCATTTT.

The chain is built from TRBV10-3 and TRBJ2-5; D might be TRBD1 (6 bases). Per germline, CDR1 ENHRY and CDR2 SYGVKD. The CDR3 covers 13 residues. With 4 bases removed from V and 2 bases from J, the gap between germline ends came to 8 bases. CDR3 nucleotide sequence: TGTGCCATCAGTGGACAGGAGCAAGAGACCCAGTACTTC. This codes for CAISGQEQETQYF.

Written as DNA, the CDR3 is TGTGCCAGCAGTTGGTCACTCGGCGGGGCAGATACGCAGTATTTT. It is translated as CASSWSLGGADTQYF. V usage is TRBV6-5 and J usage is TRBJ2-3, with D tentatively TRBD2 (6 bases). V was pared by 4 bases and J by 4 bases, with 15 bases between. This CDR3 has 15 residues. CDR1 MNHEY and CDR2 SVGAGI come from the germline V gene.

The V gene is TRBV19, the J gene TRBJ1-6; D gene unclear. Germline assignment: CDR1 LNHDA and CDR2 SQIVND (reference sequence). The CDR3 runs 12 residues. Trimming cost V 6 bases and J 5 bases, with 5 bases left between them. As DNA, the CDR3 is TGTGCCAGTAGACTAAATAATTCACCCCTCCACTTT. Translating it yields CASRLNNSPLHF.

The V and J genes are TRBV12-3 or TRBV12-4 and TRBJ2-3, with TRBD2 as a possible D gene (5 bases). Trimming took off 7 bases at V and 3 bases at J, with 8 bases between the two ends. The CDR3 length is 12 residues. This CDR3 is CASKGRTDTQYF. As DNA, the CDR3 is TGTGCCAGCAAAGGGAGAACAGATACGCAGTATTTT.

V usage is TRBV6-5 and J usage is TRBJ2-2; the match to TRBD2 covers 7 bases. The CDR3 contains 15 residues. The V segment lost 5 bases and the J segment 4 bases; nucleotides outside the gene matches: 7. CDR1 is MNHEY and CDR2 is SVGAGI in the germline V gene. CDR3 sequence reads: CASSPLAARTGELFF. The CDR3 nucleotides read TGTGCCAGCAGTCCTCTAGCGGCCCGCACCGGGGAGCTGTTTTTT.

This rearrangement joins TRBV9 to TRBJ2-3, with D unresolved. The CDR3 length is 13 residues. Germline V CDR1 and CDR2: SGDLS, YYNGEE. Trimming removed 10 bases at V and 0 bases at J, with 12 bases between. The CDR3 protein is CASSVSSTDTQYF. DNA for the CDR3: TGTGCCTCCTCGGTTTCTAGCACAGATACGCAGTATTTT.